This T cell receptor (beta chain) was recovered during a study of T cells in narcolepsy. As to this clone: The antigen remains unidentified.

Study conclusions and caveats: Autoreactive clone sequences were missing from some blood memory CD4+ repertoires.

V gave up 1 base and J gave up 0 bases, with 4 bases separating them. Per the germline V gene, CDR1 is LNHNV and CDR2 is YYDKDF (reference sequence). CDR3 length: 14 amino acids. TCRdb keeps only in-frame clones here, not all; method: immunoSEQ multiplex PCR. The sample shows about 25,000 clones, about 86% of them seen only once. This TCR was recovered from a human donor with narcolepsy. This chain links TRBV15 with TRBJ1-5; no reliable D call. Input material: CD45RA- memory CD4+ T cells from PBMCs. The CDR3 nucleotides read TGTGCCACCAGCAGAGCCCTTAGCAATCAGCCCCAGCATTTT. It specifies CATSRALSNQPQHF.